This T cell receptor beta chain was documented in a study of beta chain features in type 1 diabetes. The isolated RNA, all of it, was reverse transcribed, so expressed TCRB transcripts were what got sequenced. TCRdb's copy holds only in-frame clones and misses some; the assay was immunoSEQ multiplex PCR. Among hundreds of thousands of clones listed, around an eighth were seen once. This clone was counted only a few times. Its specificity is not known. Trimming stripped 1 base from V and 3 bases from J, with 10 bases between. The CDR3 is 15 amino acids. Germline assignment: CDR1 MGHRA and CDR2 YSYEKL. Sorting of CD4+ naive, central memory, regulatory and stem cell-like memory cells was performed via CD45RO/CCR7/CD25/CD127/CD95/CD27. Study-level results: In every one of the four CD4+ subsets, TCRB CDR3s were moderately but significantly shorter in Type 1 diabetes patients. Sampled from patients, naive, central memory and Treg TCRB repertoires appeared more similar than those sampled from healthy donors. Cells carrying high TCR expression could end up over-represented when cDNA is sequenced.

Sample: naive CD4+ T cells from blood. The clonotype was recovered from a man between 18 and 35 years old with type 1 diabetes. The V call is TRBV4-1, the J call TRBJ1-5; no reliable D call. CDR3 region: CASSQVVAYNQPQHF. The CDR3, as DNA: TGCGCCAGCAGCCAAGTGGTGGCCTACAATCAGCCCCAGCATTTT.